This record looks at one TCR beta chain sequence and its context. This specimen comes from a study of T cells in Graves' hyperthyroidism and ophthalmopathy. V was shortened by 1 base and J by 3 bases, with 6 bases between the two germline ends. The CDR3 runs to 12 residues. The germline gives CDR1 GTSNPN, CDR2 SVGIG (reference sequence). Patients having uncontrolled infection, another autoimmune disease, pregnancy or lactation were not included. Based on clinical symptoms, serum thyroxine and TRAb, thyroid ultrasound and orbital computed tomography, diagnoses were reached. Sample collection date corresponds to first hyperthyroidism diagnosis, prior to any ophthalmopathy symptoms. The PBMCs were sourced from fresh peripheral blood (about 9.6 ml). Researchers took RNA transcripts and amplified the TCR beta CDR3 regions from them. The HTBI set primed first-round TCR CDR3 RT-PCR. TCRdb re-derived calls from the multiplex PCR reads in MiXCR, one entry per CDR3 protein. The sample records a few hundred thousand distinct CDR3 sequences, approximately 15% being singletons.

The sample was blood. The clonotype was recovered from a woman in her thirties with Graves' hyperthyroidism that later progressed to Graves' ophthalmopathy. J is TRBJ1-1 and V is TRBV30; D is uncertain. The CDR3 nucleotides read TGTGCCTGGAGTGGGGTGGACACTGAAGCTTTCTTT. Residues: CAWSGVDTEAFF.